Listed below are T cell receptor beta chains from one sample, sequenced in a study of blood T cell repertoires in COVID-19. Profiling relied on immunoSEQ multiplex PCR, and the TCRdb table lists in-frame clones only, not all of them. Of approximately 99,000 clones listed, about 88% were seen once; the top ten hold under 2.5%. Sequences were obtained from peripheral blood. The origin of the receptors is a human donor in a cohort sampled during active COVID-19. The CDR3 runs from the conserved cysteine through the conserved F or W. Fields, in order: J gene, clone size, V gene, CDR3 protein. Not every row has a clone size; where given, it reads once, few, many or a size class.

TRBJ2-5 | . | TRBV19 | CASSTHRGGETQYF
TRBJ2-3 | . | TRBV12-5 | CASAISGGGLTDTQYF
TRBJ2-7 | . | TRBV27 | CASSYQGAYEQYF
TRBJ1-3 | . | TRBV10-3 | CASGEGVGNTIYF
TRBJ2-7 | . | TRBV5-1 | CASSAGTGLFEQYF
TRBJ1-5 | . | TRBV4-1 | CASSPAPFSDQPQHF
TRBJ2-7 | . | TRBV14 | CASARGRATYEQYF
TRBJ1-2 | . | TRBV6-5 | CASSPRNTGAYGYTF
TRBJ2-5 | once | TRBV5-1 | CASSSSGPGYQETQYF
TRBJ2-7 | . | TRBV9 | CASSVGRGGYEQYF
TRBJ2-1 | . | TRBV18 | CASSPQEASGEDEQFF
TRBJ1-1 | . | TRBV28 | CASSRGRGGYTEAFF
TRBJ1-5 | . | TRBV6-1 | CASSEASGFQQPQHF
TRBJ2-7 | . | TRBV18 | CASSPTGIGSYEQYF
TRBJ2-2 | . | TRBV5-6 | CASSFWQATGELFF
TRBJ2-7 | . | TRBV6-1 | CASSESSGAYEQYF
TRBJ2-7 | . | TRBV6-4 | CASRVGLAVSYEQYF